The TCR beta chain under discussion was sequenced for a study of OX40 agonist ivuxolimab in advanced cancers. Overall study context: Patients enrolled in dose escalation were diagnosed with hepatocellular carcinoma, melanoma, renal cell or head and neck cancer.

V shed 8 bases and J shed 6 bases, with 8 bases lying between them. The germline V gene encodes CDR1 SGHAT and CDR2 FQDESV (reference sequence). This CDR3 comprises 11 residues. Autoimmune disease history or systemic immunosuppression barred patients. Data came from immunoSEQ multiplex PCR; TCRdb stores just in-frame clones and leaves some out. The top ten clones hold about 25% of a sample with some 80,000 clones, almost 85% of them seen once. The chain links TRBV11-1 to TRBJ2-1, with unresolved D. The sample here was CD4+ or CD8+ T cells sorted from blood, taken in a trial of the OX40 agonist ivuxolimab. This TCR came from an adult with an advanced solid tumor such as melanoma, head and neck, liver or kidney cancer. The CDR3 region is CASGNANEQFF. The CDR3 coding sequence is TGTGCCAGCGGCAATGCCAATGAGCAGTTCTTC.